A single sample is the source of the 2 T cell receptor beta chains below, sequenced in a study of cytomegalovirus exposure and HLA in healthy donors. 13 Jbeta primers and 60 Vbeta primers were used for the PCR. This table comes from immunoSEQ multiplex PCR, and its TCRdb copy is limited to in-frame clones, with some not included. This repertoire shows 75,000 to 95,000 clones, roughly 60% found once; its top ten account for 20% to 25%. Sequenced input: PBMCs. The source of these receptors is a woman in her fifties or sixties in good health and CMV-seropositive.

The chain joins TRBV5-1 to TRBJ2-1; maybe TRBD1 (5 bases). V was shortened by 2 bases and J by 8 bases, with 17 bases between the two germline ends. The CDR3 runs to 15 residues. Germline CDR1 SGHRS, CDR2 YFSETQ. CDR3 protein: CASSLTGPATHEQFF. The CDR3 DNA is TGCGCCAGCAGCTTAACAGGTCCGGCGACCCATGAGCAGTTCTTC.

The chain recombines TRBV15 with TRBJ2-2; tentative D call: TRBD1 (7 bases). Trimming shortened V by 5 bases and J by 1 base, and 11 bases separated the two germline ends. CDR3 length: 15 amino acids. The V gene's germline CDR1 is LNHNV and CDR2 YYDKDF (reference sequence). The CDR3 protein is CATSRGTENTGELFF. The CDR3 nucleotides are TGTGCCACCAGCCGGGGGACAGAGAACACCGGGGAGCTGTTTTTT.